This passage covers 23 T cell receptor beta chains from one sample sequenced in a study of blood T cells in healthy people across ages. Next came a second PCR, run for 7 to 11 cycles, which used a sample-barcoded 5' primer along with a J-beta primer mix. Using its own MiXCR run on the 5' RACE reads, TCRdb lists one record per CDR3 protein. The sample lists some 1.5 million distinct CDR3 sequences; about 30% were seen once. Sequenced input: blood. Receptor source: a woman between 25 and 40 years old in good health.

This clonotype has a count of ten or more. The chain has TRBV10-1 and TRBJ2-5; D is perhaps TRBD1 (5 bases). Germline CDR1 reads WNHNN; CDR2 reads SYGVQD (reference sequence). Trimming shortened V by 5 bases and J by 5 bases, and 12 bases separated the two germline ends. The CDR3 totals 13 residues. In DNA form, the CDR3 reads TGCGCCAGCAGTATGGACATTGTGGAGACCCAGTACTTC. Translated, it gives CASSMDIVETQYF.

In this sample, this clonotype turned up a few times. The chain recombines TRBV10-2 with TRBJ2-5; D gene unclear. The J call may be mistaken, given a closer DNA end match to TRBJ2-7. Germline V gene sequence: CDR1 WSHSY, CDR2 SAAADI. The CDR3 totals 13 residues. The CDR3 here is CASSESGYPEQYF. The CDR3 DNA follows: TGCGCCAGCAGTGAGTCGGGGTACCCCGAGCAGTACTTC.

A word on this clonotype: One base away lies a much larger clone, so this may be a sequencing read error. The genes are TRBV6-5 and TRBJ2-5; D is unresolved. Germline V gene data show CDR1 as MNHEY and CDR2 as SVGAGI. CDR3 size: 13 residues. Between the trimmed V and J ends, which lost 6 bases and 5 bases, there was a span of 13 bases. CDR3 DNA sequence: TGTGCCAGCAGCAAAATGCAAGAGGAGACCCAGTACTTC. This codes for CASSKMQEETQYF.

This chain uses TRBV10-1 with TRBJ2-5; D might be TRBD2 (6 bases). Judging by the DNA end, TRBJ2-7 fits better; the J call may be wrong. This CDR3 has 15 residues. Per the germline V gene, CDR1 is WNHNN and CDR2 is SYGVQD (reference sequence). As DNA, the CDR3 is TGCGCCAGCAGCGGTCCTGCTGGCGGGGACTACGAGCAGTACTTC. This sequence encodes CASSGPAGGDYEQYF.

This clonotype was recorded only once. The chain uses TRBV12-3 or TRBV12-4 and TRBJ1-4; D not resolved. Deletions cut 3 bases from V and 2 bases from J, with 10 bases between. The CDR3 loop spans 15 amino acids. The CDR3 DNA reads TGTGCCAGCAGTTTCAGACAAATCACTAATGAAAAACTGTTTTTT. It translates to CASSFRQITNEKLFF.

The gene calls are TRBV28 and TRBJ2-1; D is perhaps TRBD2 (6 bases). V lost 3 bases to trimming and J lost 0 bases, with 12 bases between them. The CDR3 runs to 16 residues. From germline, CDR1 is MDHEN and CDR2 SYDVKM. The CDR3 spells CASSLEGWSSYNEQFF. As DNA, the CDR3 is TGTGCCAGCAGTTTGGAGGGATGGAGCTCCTACAATGAGCAGTTCTTC.

This clonotype has more than one count but fewer than ten. This chain uses TRBV5-1 with TRBJ2-7; D perhaps matches TRBD1 (8 bases). The ends were cut back, 3 bases at V and 1 base at J, with 17 bases in the middle. The germline V gene has CDR1 SGHRS and CDR2 YFSETQ. The CDR3 covers 16 residues. The CDR3 protein is CASSSGLRTGSYEQYF. CDR3 bases: TGCGCCAGCAGCTCGGGACTACGGACAGGGTCCTACGAGCAGTACTTC.

The chain couples TRBV9 to TRBJ2-1, with no clear D. Looked up from germline, CDR1 is SGDLS and CDR2 is YYNGEE. The length of the CDR3 is 15 residues. Trimming removed 4 bases from V and 8 bases from J, with 19 bases in between. The CDR3 DNA sequence: TGTGCCAGCAGCCCTAATCCGGGTACCGGCTATGAGCAGTTCTTC. Protein sequence: CASSPNPGTGYEQFF.

The chain combines TRBV12-3 or TRBV12-4 with TRBJ2-3; 10 bases fit TRBD2. The ends lost 7 bases at V and 4 bases at J; junction bases unmatched: 8. The CDR3 length is 15 residues. This chain's CDR3 is CASTLAGVTPDTQYF. The CDR3 nucleotides are TGTGCCAGCACCCTAGCGGGAGTGACCCCAGATACGCAGTATTTT.

The table lists this clonotype with a few counts. The gene calls are TRBV24-1 and TRBJ2-3; D ambiguous. In germline, CDR1 is KGHDR, CDR2 SFDVKD. This CDR3 comprises 16 residues. V gave up 5 bases and J gave up 2 bases, with 16 bases separating them. CDR3 nucleotides: TGTGCCACCAGTGTTTGGAGAGTCTCGTACACAGATACGCAGTATTTT. Protein sequence: CATSVWRVSYTDTQYF.

The chain joins TRBV12-3 or TRBV12-4 to TRBJ1-1; no definite D call. The CDR3 is 14 amino acids. V dropped 1 base and J dropped 7 bases, with 13 bases sitting between them. This CDR3 is CASSLGHGAIEAFF. The CDR3 DNA reads as TGTGCCAGCAGTTTAGGTCATGGAGCCATTGAAGCTTTCTTT.

The rearrangement joins TRBV20-1 to TRBJ1-5; the match to TRBD1 covers 8 bases. V was pared by 6 bases and J by 6 bases, with 7 bases of the junction left unmatched. Germline lookup yields CDR1 DFQATT and CDR2 SNEGSKA (reference sequence). The CDR3 runs 13 residues. In DNA, the CDR3 is TGCAGTGCCCCGGACAGGGAAGGTCAGCCCCAGCATTTT. Translated, it gives CSAPDREGQPQHF.

This clonotype was observed a few times. The chain links TRBV4-3 to TRBJ2-1, with a tentative D call TRBD2 (5 bases). Trimming removed 0 bases at V and 7 bases at J, with 10 bases between. This CDR3 contains 14 residues. Germline V gene lookup returns CDR1 LGHNA and CDR2 YSLEER. The CDR3 nucleotides read TGCGCCAGCAGCCAAGATTTGGGAGCTAATGAGCAGTTCTTC. Translated, it gives CASSQDLGANEQFF.

This clonotype was seen more than once but under ten times. V gene TRBV27 combines with J gene TRBJ2-7; D is unresolved. Looked up from germline, CDR1 is MNHEY and CDR2 is SMNVEV (reference sequence). The CDR3 has 13 residues. V was trimmed by 4 bases and J by 2 bases, leaving 9 bases between them. The CDR3 loop is CASSYTPPYEQYF. The CDR3 bases are TGTGCCAGCAGTTATACACCTCCCTACGAGCAGTACTTC.

The genes are TRBV6-5 and TRBJ1-2; D gene ambiguous. The CDR3 covers 15 residues. Per the germline V gene, CDR1 is MNHEY and CDR2 is SVGAGI. Deletions cut 0 bases from V and 4 bases from J, with 12 bases between. The CDR3 bases are TGTGCCAGCAGTTACTCAAGGGTGGGAGGCTATGGCTACACCTTC. It is translated as CASSYSRVGGYGYTF.

The chain carries TRBV15 and TRBJ2-1, with TRBD2 identical over 9 bases. CDR3 length: 16 residues. With V trimmed by 0 bases and J by 5 bases, 5 bases remained unmatched. Per germline, CDR1 LNHNV and CDR2 YYDKDF (reference sequence). CDR3 sequence reads: CATSRDRASGNNEQFF. As DNA, the CDR3 is TGTGCCACCAGCAGAGATCGGGCTAGCGGGAACAATGAGCAGTTCTTC. The variable domain in full, with the rest retrieved from reference TRBV15 and TRBJ2-1, is DAMVIQNPRYQVTQFGKPVTLSCSQTLNHNVMYWYQQKSSQAPKLLFHYYDKDFNNEADTPDNFQSRRPNTSFCFLDIRSPGLGDTAMYLCATSRDRASGNNEQFFGPGTRLTVL.

CDR3 sequence: CASSETGTGRYNEQFF. The CDR3, as DNA: TGCGCCAGCAGTGAGACCGGGACAGGGAGGTACAATGAGCAGTTCTTC. The chain is built from TRBV10-1 and TRBJ2-1; 9 bases are shared with TRBD1. Germline trimming cut 2 bases from V and 4 bases from J; bases unmatched to any gene: 6. CDR3 size: 16 residues. Germline CDR1 and CDR2: WNHNN and SYGVQD (reference sequence).

Ten or more counts support this clonotype. This chain uses TRBV5-1 with TRBJ2-7, with unresolved D. Trimming shortened V by 2 bases and J by 5 bases, and 5 bases separated the two germline ends. This CDR3 comprises 11 residues. CDR1 and CDR2 (germline): SGHRS, YFSETQ. This CDR3 reads CASSFGHEQYF. The CDR3 coding sequence is TGCGCCAGCAGCTTTGGACACGAGCAGTACTTC.

The genes are TRBV20-1 and TRBJ2-3, with D perhaps given as TRBD1 or TRBD2 (5 bases each). This CDR3 contains 14 residues. The germline V and J ends were trimmed by 1 base and 2 bases, with 10 bases remaining between them. CDR1 and CDR2 (germline): DFQATT, SNEGSKA (reference sequence). The CDR3 sequence: CSARAGRITDTQYF. In DNA form, the CDR3 reads TGCAGTGCTAGAGCGGGACGGATCACAGATACGCAGTATTTT.

J is TRBJ2-5 and V is TRBV12-3 or TRBV12-4, with no clear D. V shed 5 bases and J shed 11 bases, with 21 bases lying between them. The CDR3 is made up of 14 amino acids. The CDR3 sequence is CASSPIGVWREQYF. CDR3 nucleotides: TGTGCCAGCAGTCCCATAGGTGTCTGGAGAGAGCAGTACTTC.

This clonotype was recorded a few times. CDR3 DNA sequence: TGCAGCGTTGATCGCGGACGGGACAGCCGAGGGTACAATGAGCAGTTCTTC. Its protein is CSVDRGRDSRGYNEQFF. V and J are TRBV29-1 and TRBJ2-1; 7 bases agree with TRBD1. V was pared by 3 bases and J by 4 bases, with 15 bases of the junction left unmatched. The CDR3 has 17 amino acids. The germline gives CDR1 SQVTM, CDR2 ANQGSEA.

This sequence joins TRBV6-2 or TRBV6-3 and TRBJ1-5, with 10 bases identical to TRBD1. This CDR3 region has 15 residues. After removal of 5 bases from V and 8 bases from J, the junction contained 9 bases not matched to a gene. Germline assignment: CDR1 MNHEY and CDR2 SVGEGT. The CDR3 is CASSLRDRGKEPQHF. In DNA, the CDR3 is TGTGCCAGCAGTCTCAGGGACAGGGGAAAGGAGCCCCAGCATTTT.

Points on this clonotype: This may be a read error: a much more frequent sequence differs by one nucleotide. This rearrangement joins TRBV20-1 to TRBJ2-1; D not certain. V was pared by 6 bases and J by 5 bases, with 14 bases between. The CDR3 is 13 amino acids. CDR1 is DFQATT, CDR2 SNEGSKA, per germline (reference sequence). CDR3 sequence reads: CSARSPPDNEQFF. DNA for the CDR3: TGCAGTGCCCGATCACCGCCGGACAATGAGCAGTTCTTC.